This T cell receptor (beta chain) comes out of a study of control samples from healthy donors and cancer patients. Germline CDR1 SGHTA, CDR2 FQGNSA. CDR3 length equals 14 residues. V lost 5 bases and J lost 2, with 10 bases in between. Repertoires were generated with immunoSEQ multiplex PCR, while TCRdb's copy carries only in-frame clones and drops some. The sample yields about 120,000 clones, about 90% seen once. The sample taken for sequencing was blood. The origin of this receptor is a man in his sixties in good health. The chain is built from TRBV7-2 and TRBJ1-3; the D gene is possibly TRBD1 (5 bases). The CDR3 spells CASSVQVAGNTIYF. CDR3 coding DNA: TGTGCCAGCAGCGTACAGGTAGCTGGAAACACCATATATTTT.